Shown below are 30 T cell receptor beta chains from a single sample sequenced in a study of beta chain features in type 1 diabetes. Since all of the isolated RNA was reverse transcribed, expressed TCRB transcripts were what got sequenced. Clones were read by immunoSEQ multiplex PCR, and TCRdb kept only the in-frame ones, dropping some. Of under 550,000 clones listed, roughly an eighth were seen once; the top ten hold 0.04% to 0.05%. Material for sequencing was naive CD4+ T cells from blood. The receptors shown here come from a woman between 18 and 30 years old in good health.

This clone was counted between two and nine times. This chain connects TRBV18 to TRBJ2-7; 9 nucleotides align to TRBD1. Unmatched junction bases numbered 5, after V lost 5 bases and J lost 0 bases. CDR3 length equals 15 residues. Germline CDR1 KGHSH, CDR2 LQKENI. CDR3: CASSNRDRVSYEQYF. DNA of the CDR3: TGTGCCAGCTCAAACCGGGACAGGGTCTCCTACGAGCAGTACTTC.

This chain uses TRBV5-1 with TRBJ2-1; D gene ambiguous. V lost 7 bases, J lost 0 bases, and 8 bases lay in between. CDR1 is SGHRS and CDR2 is YFSETQ in the germline V gene. CDR3 length: 13 amino acids. The CDR3 bases are TGCGCCAGCGCACCACTCTCCTACAATGAGCAGTTCTTC. It is translated as CASAPLSYNEQFF.

This rearrangement joins TRBV2 to TRBJ2-5, with TRBD1 identical over 8 bases. Trimming took 7 bases from V and 3 from J; bases not matched to a gene: 4. Germline V gene sequence: CDR1 SNHLY, CDR2 FYNNEI. This CDR3 has 13 amino acids. The CDR3 spells CASNPGQEETQYF. As DNA, the CDR3 is TGTGCCAGCAACCCGGGACAGGAAGAGACCCAGTACTTC. The whole variable domain, filled in from reference TRBV2 and TRBJ2-5, reads EPEVTQTPSHQVTQMGQEVILRCVPISNHLYFYWYRQILGQKVEFLVSFYNNEISEKSEIFDDQFSVERPDGSNFTLKIRSTKLEDSAMYFCASNPGQEETQYFGPGTRLLVL.

This clone occurred a few times. J is TRBJ2-1 and V is TRBV6-6; 7 positions match TRBD2. This CDR3 contains 14 residues. Germline CDR1 MNHNY, CDR2 SVGAGI (reference sequence). Trimming at V came to 11 bases and at J to 0 bases, leaving 7 bases not matched to a gene. The CDR3 region has the DNA TGTGCCGGTTCTAGCGGCAGCTCCTACAATGAGCAGTTCTTC. Its translation: CAGSSGSSYNEQFF.

The chain uses TRBV19 and TRBJ2-3; 7 positions agree with TRBD2. The CDR3 extends over 13 amino acids. V trimming: 8 bases; J trimming: 1 base; junction bases outside the gene matches: 3. CDR1 and CDR2 (germline): LNHDA, SQIVND (reference sequence). CDR3 sequence (DNA): TGTGCCAGTTTGGGGAGGGGCACAGATACGCAGTATTTT. Translated: CASLGRGTDTQYF.

A few counts support this clone. The chain is built from TRBV4-1 and TRBJ1-2; D is unresolved. The CDR3 loop spans 16 amino acids. V was cut by 2 bases and J by 4 bases, with 17 bases left in between. Germline V CDR1 and CDR2: MGHRA, YSYEKL. The CDR3 here is CASSQMPQTNAYGYTF. In nucleotides, the CDR3 is TGCGCCAGCAGCCAAATGCCCCAAACAAACGCCTATGGCTACACCTTC.

The rearrangement links TRBV6-6 to TRBJ2-5; the D gene is possibly TRBD1 (6 bases). Trimming removed 7 bases at V and 3 bases at J, with 12 bases between. This CDR3 region has 13 residues. CDR1 and CDR2 from the germline V gene are MNHNY and SVGAGI (reference sequence). CDR3 amino acids: CASKQGFEETQYF. CDR3 coding DNA: TGTGCCAGCAAACAGGGTTTTGAAGAGACCCAGTACTTC.

This clone was picked up a small number of times. This rearrangement joins TRBV15 to TRBJ1-2; TRBD1 matches 7 bases. Germline V gene lookup returns CDR1 LNHNV and CDR2 YYDKDF (reference sequence). This CDR3 comprises 15 residues. Trimming took 1 base from V and 4 from J; bases not matched to a gene: 6. Here the CDR3 DNA reads TGTGCCACCAGCAGAGTGTCAGGGGGGCCCTATGGCTACACCTTC. The encoded protein is CATSRVSGGPYGYTF.

This clone has more than one count but fewer than ten. J is TRBJ2-6 and V is TRBV30; D is unclear. The CDR3 extends over 13 amino acids. Trimming cost V 3 bases and J 2 bases, with 5 bases left between them. The germline V gene has CDR1 GTSNPN and CDR2 SVGIG (reference sequence). Here the CDR3 DNA reads TGTGCCTGGAGAGTTGCTGGGGCCAACGTCCTGACTTTC. It translates to CAWRVAGANVLTF.

This clone was counted only a few times. The chain links TRBV27 to TRBJ2-7, with D tentatively TRBD1 (5 bases). The CDR3 runs to 15 residues. Per the germline V gene, CDR1 is MNHEY and CDR2 is SMNVEV (reference sequence). V lost 6 bases and J 0 bases, leaving 15 bases between the germline ends. The CDR3 sequence is CASSADWGSSYEQYV. In nucleotides, the CDR3 is TGTGCCAGCAGCGCAGACTGGGGCAGCTCCTACGAGCAGTACGTC.

CDR3 sequence: CASSLPTGRNTEAFF. Written as DNA, the CDR3 is TGCGCCAGCAGTCTCCCGACAGGGAGGAACACTGAAGCTTTCTTT. V is TRBV4-1 and J is TRBJ1-1; 7 nucleotides agree with TRBD1. The germline gives CDR1 MGHRA, CDR2 YSYEKL. V lost 6 bases and J lost 1; bases outside the gene matches: 8. The CDR3 totals 15 residues.

The CDR3 loop reads CASSRRAGELETQYF. DNA for the CDR3: TGTGCCAGCAGTCGAAGGGCGGGAGAACTGGAGACCCAGTACTTC. The rearrangement uses TRBV9 and TRBJ2-5; 7 nucleotides align to TRBD2. The CDR3 runs 15 residues. V dropped 5 bases and J dropped 5; count of bases not matched to a gene: 12. Germline CDR1 reads SGDLS; CDR2 reads YYNGEE. Using reference TRBV9 and TRBJ2-5 for the parts outside the CDR3, the full variable domain is DSGVTQTPKHLITATGQRVTLRCSPRSGDLSVYWYQQSLDQGLQFLIQYYNGEERAKGNILERFSAQQFPDLHSELNLSSLELGDSALYFCASSRRAGELETQYFGPGTRLLVL.

This clone was detected only a few times. Other DNA sequences in the sample encode the same CDR3. This chain joins TRBV7-9 and TRBJ1-5; TRBD1 is a possible D gene (5 bases). The CDR3 runs 14 residues. CDR1 and CDR2 (germline): SEHNR, FQNEAQ (reference sequence). Deletions cut 1 base from V and 4 bases from J, with 8 bases between. CDR3 bases: TGTGCCAGCAGCTTAGATCGGGGGAATCAGCCCCAGCATTTT. Translating it yields CASSLDRGNQPQHF.

There are a few counts of this clone. The chain carries TRBV29-1 and TRBJ2-3, with TRBD2 as a possible D gene (5 bases). The length of the CDR3 is 15 residues. Germline V lookup: CDR1 SQVTM, CDR2 ANQGSEA. V lost 7 bases and J lost 0, with 17 bases in between. The CDR3 sequence: CSARFRRTSTDTQYF. The CDR3 nucleotides are TGCAGCGCCCGATTCCGACGGACTAGCACAGATACGCAGTATTTT.

This clone has more than one count but fewer than ten. The chain uses TRBV5-4 and TRBJ2-1; 7 bases agree with TRBD1. CDR1 SGHNT and CDR2 YYREEE come from the germline V gene (reference sequence). This CDR3 region has 14 residues. V shed 4 bases and J 4 bases; nucleotides not matched to a gene: 5. The CDR3 loop is CASSADRTYNEQFF. In nucleotides, the CDR3 is TGTGCCAGCAGCGCGGACAGGACATACAATGAGCAGTTCTTC.

The V and J genes are TRBV2 and TRBJ2-1; D remains ambiguous. V was trimmed by 1 base and J by 1 base, leaving 11 bases between them. This CDR3 is built from 16 residues. Germline V lookup: CDR1 SNHLY, CDR2 FYNNEI. This CDR3 reads CASSEVTEDSYNEQFF. Here the CDR3 DNA reads TGTGCCAGCAGTGAAGTCACAGAGGATTCCTACAATGAGCAGTTCTTC.

This clone was counted only a few times. V and J are TRBV18 and TRBJ2-1; 7 nucleotides align to TRBD2. Germline CDR1 is KGHSH and CDR2 is LQKENI. V shed 6 bases and J 4 bases; nucleotides not matched to a gene: 6. The CDR3 loop spans 14 amino acids. CDR3: CASSPSAGYNEQFF. CDR3 nucleotides: TGTGCCAGCTCCCCTTCAGCGGGGTACAATGAGCAGTTCTTC.

The chain joins TRBV6-1 to TRBJ2-7; D gene uncertain. Trimming removed 6 bases from V and 2 bases from J, with 5 bases in between. Germline CDR1 is MNHNS and CDR2 is SASEGT. The CDR3 covers 11 residues. The CDR3 loop is CASRRAYEQYF. In DNA, the CDR3 is TGTGCCAGCAGAAGGGCCTACGAGCAGTACTTC.

This clone occurred a few times. The chain has TRBV2 and TRBJ2-7; D possibly matches TRBD1 or TRBD2 (5 bases each). The V end lost 7 bases, the J end lost 4 bases, and 20 bases lay between the germline ends. Per germline, CDR1 SNHLY and CDR2 FYNNEI. This CDR3 has 15 residues. CDR3 coding DNA: TGTGCCAGCACCGAGGGACGGAACGGGGATTACGAGCAGTACTTC. Amino acids: CASTEGRNGDYEQYF. Filled out from reference TRBV2 and TRBJ2-7, the complete variable domain reads EPEVTQTPSHQVTQMGQEVILRCVPISNHLYFYWYRQILGQKVEFLVSFYNNEISEKSEIFDDQFSVERPDGSNFTLKIRSTKLEDSAMYFCASTEGRNGDYEQYFGPGTRLTVT.

This clone was detected only a few times. The rearrangement uses TRBV15 and TRBJ1-4; D gene uncertain. Germline V lookup: CDR1 LNHNV, CDR2 YYDKDF (reference sequence). The CDR3 contains 16 residues. Trimming stripped 4 bases from V and 8 bases from J, with 20 bases between. The CDR3 sequence: CATSKEPGLRGEKLFF. In DNA, the CDR3 is TGTGCCACCAGCAAAGAACCAGGACTACGGGGAGAAAAACTGTTTTTT.

The sample holds a few counts of this clone. The chain recombines TRBV20-1 with TRBJ2-7; no clear D gene. V gave up 5 bases and J gave up 1 base, with 6 bases separating them. This CDR3 region has 11 residues. Germline assignment: CDR1 DFQATT and CDR2 SNEGSKA (reference sequence). The CDR3 coding sequence is TGCAGTGCTGGGATTTCCTACGAGCAGTACGTC. Its translation is CSAGISYEQYV.

The chain has TRBV4-3 and TRBJ1-2; 8 bases line up with TRBD1. Germline loops: CDR1 LGHNA, CDR2 YSLEER. CDR3 size: 15 residues. V was clipped by 0 bases and J by 3 bases; unmatched bases: 3. The CDR3 region has the DNA TGCGCCAGCAGCCAAGACTCGGGACAGGACTATGGCTACACCTTC. This codes for CASSQDSGQDYGYTF.

This clone was seen a handful of times. The rearrangement links TRBV7-2 to TRBJ2-3; D call uncertain. CDR3 length equals 11 residues. V shed 8 bases and J shed 4 bases, with 7 bases lying between them. From germline, CDR1 is SGHTA and CDR2 FQGNSA. CDR3 amino acids: CASRLADTQYF. In DNA form, the CDR3 reads TGTGCCAGCCGCCTAGCAGATACGCAGTATTTT.

The V gene is TRBV19, the J gene TRBJ2-1; 11 nucleotides agree with TRBD2. CDR3 length: 16 amino acids. Germline V lookup: CDR1 LNHDA, CDR2 SQIVND (reference sequence). Trimming cost V 3 bases and J 7 bases; bases outside gene matches: 8. The DNA for the CDR3 is TGTGCCAGTAGTATGTCACCGGGACTAGCGGCTAATGAGCAGTTCTTC. The encoded protein is CASSMSPGLAANEQFF.

In its sample, this clone was seen a few times. The chain joins TRBV18 to TRBJ2-6; D is unresolved. This CDR3 is 17 amino acids long. Between the trimmed V and J ends, which lost 2 bases and 0 bases, there was a span of 11 bases. Germline V lookup: CDR1 KGHSH, CDR2 LQKENI. The CDR3 sequence: CASSPIGYDSGANVLTF. Written as DNA, the CDR3 is TGTGCCAGCTCACCAATCGGTTACGACTCTGGGGCCAACGTCCTGACTTTC.

The chain couples TRBV29-1 to TRBJ1-2, with D tentatively TRBD1 (5 bases). V was pared by 4 bases and J by 6 bases, with 12 bases between. The CDR3 totals 12 residues. The germline CDR1 and CDR2 sequences are SQVTM and ANQGSEA. The CDR3 DNA reads TGCAGCGTTGTCGGGGGAGGGGATGGCTACACCTTC. Its translation is CSVVGGGDGYTF.

The chain has TRBV25-1 and TRBJ1-4; D gene uncertain. Trimming stripped 1 base from V and 8 bases from J, with 8 bases between. The CDR3 is made up of 13 amino acids. From germline, CDR1 is MGHDK and CDR2 SYGVNS. CDR3 protein: CASSEWAGEKLFF. In DNA form, the CDR3 reads TGTGCCAGCAGTGAATGGGCCGGGGAAAAACTGTTTTTT.

The chain is built from TRBV14 and TRBJ1-2; tentatively, D is TRBD1 (6 bases). Germline V CDR1 and CDR2: SGHDN, FVKESK. Trimming cost V 3 bases and J 4 bases, with 12 bases left between them. The CDR3 is made up of 14 amino acids. The CDR3 region has the DNA TGTGCCAGCAGCCATCCGGGGGGCAGCTATGGCTACACCTTC. This translates into CASSHPGGSYGYTF.

The rearrangement uses TRBV6-5 and TRBJ1-2; D perhaps matches TRBD1 (5 bases). The CDR3 totals 12 residues. Germline assignment: CDR1 MNHEY and CDR2 SVGAGI. Deletions cut 9 bases from V and 6 bases from J, with 14 bases between. For the CDR3, the DNA is TGTGCCAGGGGCAGGGTCCGGAATGGCTACACCTTC. Its translation: CARGRVRNGYTF.

The genes are TRBV10-3 and TRBJ1-1; 7 bases map to TRBD1. This CDR3 contains 12 residues. The V gene end was trimmed by 1 base and the J gene end by 11 bases; junction bases not matched to a gene: 4. The germline V gene has CDR1 ENHRY and CDR2 SYGVKD. CDR3 sequence (DNA): TGTGCCATCAGTGAGTTGGGACAGACGGCTTTCTTT. It specifies CAISELGQTAFF.